These 8 T cell receptor beta chains originate from one sample sequenced in a study of blood T cell repertoires in COVID-19. Only in-frame clones appear in the TCRdb table, and some are missing; sequencing was by immunoSEQ multiplex PCR. This sample has some 320,000 clones, with roughly 91% found just once. The sequenced material came from PBMCs or T cells enriched from blood (not recorded which). Receptors originate from a woman aged 50 to 65 who had been exposed to COVID-19.

This clone was observed a single time. V usage is TRBV4-2 and J usage is TRBJ1-1, with unresolved D. This CDR3 region has 15 residues. Trimming stripped 2 bases from V and 4 bases from J, with 14 bases between. The germline gives CDR1 LGHNA, CDR2 YNFKEQ. This chain's CDR3 is CASSQSATGSTEAFF. In DNA, the CDR3 is TGTGCCAGCAGCCAATCTGCCACGGGGAGCACTGAAGCTTTCTTT.

The rearrangement links TRBV2 to TRBJ1-2; tentative D call: TRBD1 (6 bases). This CDR3 has 13 amino acids. In germline, CDR1 is SNHLY, CDR2 FYNNEI. The V end lost 10 bases, the J end lost 4 bases, and 16 bases lay between the germline ends. The CDR3 region is CANTPGVFYGYTF. The CDR3 coding sequence is TGTGCCAACACTCCAGGGGTTTTCTATGGCTACACCTTC.

The chain combines TRBV19 with TRBJ2-1, with TRBD1 matching over 11 bases. Trimming cost V 6 bases and J 1 base; bases outside gene matches: 8. The germline gives CDR1 LNHDA, CDR2 SQIVND (reference sequence). The CDR3 loop spans 17 amino acids. The CDR3 reads CASSPLRDRGSYNEQFF. The CDR3 DNA reads as TGTGCCAGTAGCCCACTCCGGGACAGGGGGTCCTACAATGAGCAGTTCTTC.

V and J are TRBV28 and TRBJ1-4, with D perhaps matching TRBD1 (5 bases). Germline V lookup: CDR1 MDHEN, CDR2 SYDVKM. There are 15 residues in the CDR3. The ends were cut back, 5 bases at V and 4 bases at J, with 14 bases in the middle. This CDR3 reads CASSPAGGGNEKLFF. The CDR3 region has the DNA TGTGCCAGCAGTCCGGCGGGGGGGGGTAATGAAAAACTGTTTTTT.

For the CDR3, the DNA is TGTGCCAGCTCACCCAAGCTCAACAGGGGGGAAAACACCGGGGAGCTGTTTTTT. Its protein is CASSPKLNRGENTGELFF. The chain recombines TRBV18 with TRBJ2-2; 8 bases align to TRBD1. Germline CDR1 is KGHSH and CDR2 is LQKENI. The trim removed 3 bases at V and 2 bases at J, leaving 11 bases unmatched. The CDR3 runs 18 residues. Full variable domain (missing parts from reference TRBV18 and TRBJ2-2): NAGVMQNPRHLVRRRGQEARLRCSPMKGHSHVYWYRQLPEEGLKFMVYLQKENIIDESGMPKERFSAEFPKEGPSILRIQQVVRGDSAAYFCASSPKLNRGENTGELFFGEGSRLTVL.

This clone was seen only a few times. The CDR3 DNA follows: TGTGCCATCAGTCCACAGGGTAACTATGGCTACACCTTC. It codes for CAISPQGNYGYTF. The rearrangement joins TRBV10-3 to TRBJ1-2; D is possibly TRBD1 (6 bases). Per the germline V gene, CDR1 is ENHRY and CDR2 is SYGVKD. Trimming shortened V by 5 bases and J by 1 base, and 8 bases separated the two germline ends. The CDR3 length is 13 residues.

J is TRBJ2-1 and V is TRBV29-1; 12 bases agree with TRBD2. The junction had 6 bases not matched to a gene; V was cut back by 7 bases and J by 5 bases. The CDR3 consists of 14 residues. The germline V gene has CDR1 SQVTM and CDR2 ANQGSEA. The CDR3 DNA reads as TGCAGCGGCCGAGGACTAGCGGGGAACAATGAGCAGTTCTTC. Its translation is CSGRGLAGNNEQFF.

The V call is TRBV28, the J call TRBJ2-7; 9 nucleotides match TRBD2. With 5 bases clipped from V and 4 bases from J, the junction kept 18 bases outside the gene matches. The CDR3 has 18 amino acids. Germline lookup yields CDR1 MDHEN and CDR2 SYDVKM. CDR3 sequence (DNA): TGTGCCAGCAGTCTCCAAATAGGGCGCGGGGGGGCCGTGTACGAGCAGTACTTC. Translation: CASSLQIGRGGAVYEQYF.